The 12 T cell receptor beta chains in this list originate from one sample, sequenced in a study of patients and donors after allogeneic stem cell transplantation (dated by TCRdb to about 2020). Library creation used RT-PCR. Sequencing was performed on a NextSeq 550. TCRdb reworked the public reads: Q25 trimming with fastp, MiXCR clone assembly, productive beta chains retained. Rows with a matching CDR3 protein are joined into one entry that keeps the most common DNA and genes. This sample is represented by approximately 61,000 distinct CDR3 sequences; about an eighth of them were singletons. The top ten hold about a third of the sample. The sample was blood, either unsorted or a sorted T cell fraction (not recorded which). The receptors stem from a human donor who was either an allogeneic HSCT recipient or a stem cell or donor lymphocyte infusion donor (not recorded which). It is not recorded whose cells these are; they may come from a transplant donor.

The CDR3 loop is CASSLFTNEQFF. Here the CDR3 DNA reads TGTGCCAGCAGCTTATTCACCAATGAGCAGTTCTTC. V and J are TRBV7-9 and TRBJ2-1; no definite D call. Germline CDR1 and CDR2: SEHNR and FQNEAQ (reference sequence). The V gene lost 2 bases and the J gene lost 6 bases, with 5 bases spanning the gap. The CDR3 extends over 12 amino acids.

In this sample, this clonotype turned up many times. The V and J genes are TRBV5-1 and TRBJ1-2, with D maybe TRBD1 (6 bases). The germline V gene has CDR1 SGHRS and CDR2 YFSETQ. The CDR3 contains 17 residues. Trimming stripped 2 bases from V and 4 bases from J, with 21 bases between. The CDR3 DNA follows: TGCGCCAGCAGCTTTGGGGACATATCTCGATTCTCCTATGGCTACACCTTC. Translating it yields CASSFGDISRFSYGYTF.

This clonotype showed up many times. V is TRBV7-9 and J is TRBJ1-6; a weak D match, TRBD1 (6 bases). V dropped 5 bases and J dropped 9 bases, with 14 bases sitting between them. This CDR3 has 14 amino acids. CDR1 is SEHNR and CDR2 is FQNEAQ in the germline V gene (reference sequence). The CDR3 loop reads CASSPDSGGSPLHF. Here the CDR3 DNA reads TGTGCCAGCAGCCCGGACAGCGGGGGTTCACCCCTCCACTTT.

This chain uses TRBV30 with TRBJ1-4, with TRBD1 as a possible D gene (6 bases). The CDR3 extends over 13 amino acids. Germline assignment: CDR1 GTSNPN and CDR2 SVGIG (reference sequence). Deletions cut 3 bases from V and 4 bases from J, with 9 bases between. The CDR3 DNA follows: TGTGCCTGGAGGAAGGACAGTAATGAAAAACTGTTTTTT. Protein product: CAWRKDSNEKLFF.

The CDR3, as DNA: TGCAGCACCCTTGGCTGGACTCGGGAGCGGGGCAATGAGCAGTTCTTC. Its translation is CSTLGWTRERGNEQFF. V usage is TRBV29-1 and J usage is TRBJ2-1, with TRBD2 matching over 7 bases. The CDR3 loop spans 16 amino acids. Trimming removed 8 bases from V and 6 bases from J; junction bases left unmatched: 19. The germline CDR1 and CDR2 sequences are SQVTM and ANQGSEA.

The chain has TRBV7-9 and TRBJ2-3; D gene uncertain. CDR3 length equals 12 residues. V lost 3 bases and J lost 5, with 6 bases in between. Germline assignment: CDR1 SEHNR and CDR2 FQNEAQ (reference sequence). The DNA for the CDR3 is TGTGCCAGCAGCTTTGAGGTAGATACGCAGTATTTT. As protein: CASSFEVDTQYF.

This clonotype appeared a few times. The DNA for the CDR3 is TGTGCCAGCAGTTCAACCACGGGACAGGGTTCCTACGAGCAGTACTTC. It encodes CASSSTTGQGSYEQYF. The chain uses TRBV12-3 or TRBV12-4 and TRBJ2-7, with 9 bases identical to TRBD1. The CDR3 consists of 16 residues. After removal of 4 bases from V and 1 base from J, the junction contained 8 bases not matched to a gene.

The CDR3 DNA is TGCGCCAGCAGCTTGAGCGCTACAGGGGTGTTGGAGACCCAGTACTTC. Its translation: CASSLSATGVLETQYF. This chain connects TRBV5-1 to TRBJ2-5; 7 bases fit TRBD1. CDR1 is SGHRS and CDR2 is YFSETQ in the germline V gene. CDR3 length: 16 amino acids. V was pared by 1 base and J by 5 bases, with 11 bases of the junction left unmatched. Using reference TRBV5-1 and TRBJ2-5 for the parts outside the CDR3, the full variable domain is KAGVTQTPRYLIKTRGQQVTLSCSPISGHRSVSWYQQTPGQGLQFLFEYFSETQRNKGNFPGRFSGRQFSNSRSEMNVSTLELGDSALYLCASSLSATGVLETQYFGPGTRLLVL.

This clonotype was counted ten times or more. The V call is TRBV7-9, the J call TRBJ2-5; D remains unclear. The V gene's germline CDR1 is SEHNR and CDR2 FQNEAQ (reference sequence). CDR3 size: 14 residues. Trimming took 5 bases from V and 7 from J, leaving 17 bases between them. Here the CDR3 reads CASSPLSSIGTQYF. The CDR3 nucleotides read TGTGCCAGCAGCCCCCTTTCCAGCATCGGGACCCAGTACTTC.

This clonotype was recorded a few times. The chain links TRBV5-5 to TRBJ2-3; 7 nucleotides match TRBD1. The V segment lost 4 bases and the J segment 3 bases; nucleotides outside the gene matches: 14. The germline CDR1 and CDR2 sequences are SGHKS and YYEKEE (reference sequence). The CDR3 loop spans 17 amino acids. CDR3 in DNA: TGTGCCAGCAGCCCCCCGGCCGACAGGGTGGTTACAGATACGCAGTATTTT. Translated, it gives CASSPPADRVVTDTQYF. The full variable domain, rest sourced from reference TRBV5-5 and TRBJ2-3, is DAGVTQSPTHLIKTRGQQVTLRCSPISGHKSVSWYQQVLGQGPQFIFQYYEKEERGRGNFPDRFSARQFPNYSSELNVNALLLGDSALYLCASSPPADRVVTDTQYFGPGTRLTVL.

This CDR3 reads CASSLVGIGQTNTEAFF. CDR3 DNA sequence: TGTGCCAGCAGCTTAGTTGGTATAGGACAGACGAACACTGAAGCTTTCTTT. The chain employs TRBV7-2 and TRBJ1-1; D is perhaps TRBD1 (6 bases). This CDR3 comprises 17 residues. V lost 1 base, J lost 1 base, and 16 bases lay in between. Germline V gives CDR1 SGHTA, CDR2 FQGNSA.

This clonotype was found many times. The chain has TRBV12-3 or TRBV12-4 and TRBJ2-7, with 7 nucleotides matching TRBD1. The CDR3 runs to 15 residues. With 5 bases clipped from V and 2 bases from J, the junction kept 9 bases outside the gene matches. CDR3 sequence: CASSGSTGNPYEQYF. As DNA, the CDR3 is TGTGCCAGCAGTGGCTCGACAGGGAACCCCTACGAGCAGTACTTC.